This T cell receptor beta chain came from a study of blood T cell repertoires in COVID-19. Study at large: The United States, Italy and Spain provided the acute and convalescent COVID-19 samples. PBMCs, B-cell-depleted T cells, or T cells provided the cDNA or gDNA that made up the material.

Authors' analysis steps: The assay estimated nucleated cells by amplifying reference gene primers. The protocol was immunoSEQ multiplex PCR, while the TCRdb copy is restricted to in-frame clones and leaves out a portion. The D gene and trimming were derived from the DNA, and the V and J assignments and clone size from that table. Of 45,000 to 55,000 clones in the sample, around 84% were seen once. There are 19 residues in the CDR3. With 0 bases removed from V and 0 bases from J, the gap between germline ends came to 17 bases. Germline assignment: CDR1 LGHNA and CDR2 YSLEER. This chain links TRBV4-3 with TRBJ2-2; D unclear. This clonotype originated in a man aged 65 to 85 with active COVID-19. The sequencing input was peripheral blood. The CDR3 region has the DNA TGCGCCAGCAGCCAAGATCTTTACACAGCTTTCGCGAACACCGGGGAGCTGTTTTTT. It yields the protein CASSQDLYTAFANTGELFF.